This TCR beta chain appears in the sequencing data of a study of cytomegalovirus exposure and HLA in healthy donors. Only in-frame clones appear in the TCRdb table, and some are missing; sequencing was by immunoSEQ multiplex PCR. Among 220,000 or so clones listed, around 90% were seen once. The table lists this clone with a count of one. Trimming removed 8 bases from V and 9 bases from J, with 15 bases in between. This CDR3 is 12 amino acids long. CDR1 SGDLS and CDR2 YYNGEE come from the germline V gene. Sample: PBMCs. V is TRBV9 and J is TRBJ2-1, with D maybe TRBD1 (5 bases). This receptor was obtained from a woman aged 18-35 years in good health and CMV-seropositive. The CDR3 nucleotides are TGTGCCAGTGGGGCAGTATGGGGTGAGCAGTTCTTC. This sequence encodes CASGAVWGEQFF. Full variable domain (outside the CDR3, taken from reference TRBV9 and TRBJ2-1): DSGVTQTPKHLITATGQRVTLRCSPRSGDLSVYWYQQSLDQGLQFLIQYYNGEERAKGNILERFSAQQFPDLHSELNLSSLELGDSALYFCASGAVWGEQFFGPGTRLTVL.